This T cell receptor (beta chain) stems from a study of vaccination effects on CD4 cells after COVID-19. The wider study: After the second dose, samples were taken at median day 72. Study-level results: Healthy vaccine recipients' vaccine-induced clones were almost all SARS-CoV-2 mono-reactive.

Sequencing used immunoSEQ multiplex PCR; TCRdb keeps in-frame clones, though not all of them. The sample lists roughly 16,000 clones, about 75% occurring once. This clone showed up just a few times. Its specificity is unknown. Before sequencing, viral peptide pools were used by the ViraFEST assay to expand antigen-specific CD4+ T cells. Having been cultured for roughly 9 days, the cells underwent CD4+ T cell isolation. All study participants received two doses of BNT162b2 or mRNA-1273 vaccine. There are 13 residues in the CDR3. J was trimmed by 7 bases and V by 2 bases; bases with no gene match: 5. Looked up from germline, CDR1 is GTSNPN and CDR2 is SVGIG (reference sequence).

The source was CD4+ T cells from PBMCs cultured with HCoV-NL63 spike peptides, collected after COVID-19 vaccination. The sequence came from a human donor who received a COVID-19 vaccine. The chain joins TRBV30 to TRBJ1-1; 9 bases are shared with TRBD1. This CDR3 reads CAWSLGTGFEAFF. CDR3 sequence (DNA): TGTGCCTGGAGTTTAGGGACAGGGTTTGAAGCTTTCTTT.